The entry below describes one T cell receptor (beta chain). Profiled with immunoSEQ multiplex PCR; TCRdb holds only in-frame clones, not every one. The sample has around 300,000 clones; about 90% are singletons. Specified treatment: some 19 received Ad26.COV2.S at low or high dose, single or two shots; roughly 5 received placebo; per-sample allocation not given. The samples were gathered on day 63 after the first injection of vaccine or placebo. Recruitment in Boston yielded a donor of adult age, 18-55 years. This specimen comes from a study of Ad26.COV2.S vaccination and SARS-CoV-2 variants. The sample consisted of peripheral blood, taken in a trial of Ad26.COV2.S vaccine versus placebo. The TCR was taken from a person aged 18-65 years who received the Ad26.COV2.S COVID-19 vaccine or a placebo.

Written as DNA, the CDR3 is TGTGCCAGCAGCCAAGTTCATGAGCAGTTCTTC. This translates into CASSQVHEQFF. The rearrangement joins TRBV3-1 (or the pseudogene TRBV3-2) to TRBJ2-1; no reliable D call. From germline, CDR1 is LGHDT and CDR2 YNNKEL (reference sequence). This CDR3 is 11 amino acids long. V was pared by 1 base and J by 8 bases, with 3 bases between.